This T cell receptor (beta chain) was documented in a study of pediatric ulcerative colitis (dated by TCRdb to 2018 to 2020). About the investigation overall: Among the ulcerative colitis patients, about seven had pancolitis and two had left-sided colitis, and histology in every patient was consistent with ulcerative colitis. The Pediatric Ulcerative Colitis Activity Index classified a couple of patients as having mild disease, several as having moderate disease and three as having acute severe colitis. Ten or so newly diagnosed, treatment-naive pediatric ulcerative colitis patients and a few non-IBD control children each provided paired blood and rectal samples.

With respect to this clone: This receptor's antigen is unknown. No much larger clone exists at a distance of one base, and base qualities are not known.

CDR1 and CDR2 were assigned from the germline V gene as MDHEN and SYDVKM. The CDR3, from cysteine to phenylalanine, totals 16 residues. Only the CDR3 DNA is retained, 48 bases long and in frame from the first base. After removal of 5 bases from V and 2 bases from J, the junction retains 9 bases not matched to a gene. Using the immunoSEQ TRB Survey service, rearranged CDR3 beta regions were amplified from genomic DNA with multiplex V and J primers. Survey-level sequencing depth of up to 500,000 reads per sample was used to keep depth equal across samples. The libraries were purified and pooled, then sequenced using Illumina technology. The paper's data handling went like this. Productive clonality, sample overlap, pairwise scatters, CDR3 beta length, V/D/J gene usage and productiveness were assessed with immunoSEQ online tools. Alongside Shannon and Simpson indices, calculated diversity was computed as the number of unique rearrangements divided by total templates, multiplied by 100. Principal component analysis used the R prcomp function and ggbiplot package on Z-score normalized data. Morisita's index was used to quantify the clonal overlap between blood and rectum within each subject. TCRdb carries this immuneACCESS record with in-frame sequences only. Its versions omit some clonotypes, under half of them owing to an unresolved V gene in the studies checked, with the rest unexplained. V and J calls plus clone size are reproduced from that table; the DNA served to infer D and trimming. This sample gives approximately 60,000 clones in total; roughly nine tenths of them show up just once. Roughly 3% of the sample lies in the top ten.

The full study reports these points: A couple of patients' blood samples yielded substantially fewer templates for technical reasons and were excluded from blood-rectal overlap analysis. With only a handful of individuals, the healthy control group was small. Rectal repertoire features separated controls, mild-moderate and acute severe colitis patients; acute severe colitis showed reduced rectal diversity due to clonal expansions. Significantly higher autologous blood-rectal clonal overlap was found in ulcerative colitis patients than in controls, which suggested increased T cell trafficking to inflamed tissue. A couple of rectal CDR3 clonotypes were found in every ulcerative colitis patient but in no control. Because repertoires were derived from total lymphocyte DNA, patterns in rare subsets such as regulatory T cells may not have been reflected.

Before the diagnostic colonoscopy, none of the ulcerative colitis patients had been given any immunosuppressive medication. Blood was sampled at the time of the colonoscopy. The Wizard kit (Promega) was used to extract genomic DNA from blood and intestinal samples. Sample: blood. The receptor chain draws on TRBV28 and TRBJ1-5, and TRBD1 aligns with 7 junction nucleotides. This receptor was obtained from a boy aged 5-17 years with severe ulcerative colitis. The DNA is TGTGCCAGCAGTCTGAACAGGGGTGCGGGCAATCAGCCCCAGCATTTT. This translates into CASSLNRGAGNQPQHF.